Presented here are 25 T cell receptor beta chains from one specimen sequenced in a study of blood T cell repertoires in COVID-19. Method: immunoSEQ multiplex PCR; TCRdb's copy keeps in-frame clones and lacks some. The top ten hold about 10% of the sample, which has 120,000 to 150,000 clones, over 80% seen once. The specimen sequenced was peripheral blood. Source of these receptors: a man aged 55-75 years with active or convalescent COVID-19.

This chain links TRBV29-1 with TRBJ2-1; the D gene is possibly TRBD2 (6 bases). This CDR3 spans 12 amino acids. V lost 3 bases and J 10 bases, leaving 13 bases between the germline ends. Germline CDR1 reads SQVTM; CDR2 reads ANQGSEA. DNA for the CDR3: TGCAGCGTTGACACACTAGCCGGGGAGCAGTTCTTC. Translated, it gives CSVDTLAGEQFF.

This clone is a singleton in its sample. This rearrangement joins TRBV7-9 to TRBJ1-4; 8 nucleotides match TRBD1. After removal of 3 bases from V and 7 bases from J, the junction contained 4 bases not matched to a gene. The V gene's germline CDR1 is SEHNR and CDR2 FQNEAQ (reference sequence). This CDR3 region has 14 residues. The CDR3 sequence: CASSLQGAGEKLFF. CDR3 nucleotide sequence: TGTGCCAGCAGCTTGCAGGGGGCGGGTGAAAAACTGTTTTTT.

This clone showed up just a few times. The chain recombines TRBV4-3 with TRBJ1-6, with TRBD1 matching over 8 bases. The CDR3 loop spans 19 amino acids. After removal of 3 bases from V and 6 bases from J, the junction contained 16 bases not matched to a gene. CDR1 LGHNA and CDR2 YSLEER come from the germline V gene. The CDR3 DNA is TGCGCCAGCAGCCAGGAGGGACAGGACATATCGGGGGCTAATTCACCCCTCCACTTT. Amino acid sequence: CASSQEGQDISGANSPLHF.

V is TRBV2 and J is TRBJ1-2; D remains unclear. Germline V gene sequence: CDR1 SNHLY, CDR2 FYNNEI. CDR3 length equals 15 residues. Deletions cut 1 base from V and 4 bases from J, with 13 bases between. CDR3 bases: TGTGCCAGCAGTGAAGGTGCAGGACTTCTCTATGGCTACACCTTC. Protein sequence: CASSEGAGLLYGYTF.

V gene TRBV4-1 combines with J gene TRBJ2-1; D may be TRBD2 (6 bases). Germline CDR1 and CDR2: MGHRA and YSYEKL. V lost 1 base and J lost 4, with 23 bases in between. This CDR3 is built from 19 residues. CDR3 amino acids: CASSQGGGVSGSIYNEQFF. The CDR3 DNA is TGCGCCAGCAGCCAAGGTGGGGGTGTTAGCGGCTCGATTTACAATGAGCAGTTCTTC.

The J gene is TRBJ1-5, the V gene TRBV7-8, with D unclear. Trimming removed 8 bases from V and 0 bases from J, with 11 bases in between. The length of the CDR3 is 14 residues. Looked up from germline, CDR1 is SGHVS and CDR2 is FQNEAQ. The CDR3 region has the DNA TGTGCCAGCTCACCACAGATTAGCAATCAGCCCCAGCATTTT. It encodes CASSPQISNQPQHF.

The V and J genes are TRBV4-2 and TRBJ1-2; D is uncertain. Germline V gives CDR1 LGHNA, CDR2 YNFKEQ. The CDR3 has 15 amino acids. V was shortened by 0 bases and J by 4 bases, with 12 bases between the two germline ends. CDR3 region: CASSQDLTATYGYTF. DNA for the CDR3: TGTGCCAGCAGCCAAGATCTTACAGCCACCTATGGCTACACCTTC.

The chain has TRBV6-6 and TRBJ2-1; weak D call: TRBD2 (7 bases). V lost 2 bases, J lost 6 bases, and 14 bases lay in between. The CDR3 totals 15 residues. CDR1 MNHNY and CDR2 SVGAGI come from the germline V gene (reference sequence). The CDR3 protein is CASSYRGRGANEQFF. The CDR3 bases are TGTGCCAGCAGTTACCGGGGGAGGGGGGCCAATGAGCAGTTCTTC.

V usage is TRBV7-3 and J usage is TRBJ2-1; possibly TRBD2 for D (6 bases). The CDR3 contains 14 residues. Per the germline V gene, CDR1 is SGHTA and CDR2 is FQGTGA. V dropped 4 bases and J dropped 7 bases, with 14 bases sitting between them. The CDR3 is CASSSDWRGNEQFF. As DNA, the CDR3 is TGTGCCAGCAGCTCGGACTGGCGGGGAAATGAGCAGTTCTTC.

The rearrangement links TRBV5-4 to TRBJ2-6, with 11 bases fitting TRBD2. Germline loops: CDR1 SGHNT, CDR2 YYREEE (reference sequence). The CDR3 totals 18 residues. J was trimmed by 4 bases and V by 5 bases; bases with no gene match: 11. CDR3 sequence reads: CASSYISGRATGANVLTF. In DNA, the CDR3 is TGTGCCAGCAGTTATATTAGCGGGAGGGCCACCGGGGCCAACGTCCTGACTTTC.

DNA for the CDR3: TGTGCCAGCAGGACAGGGTCGGGAAATCAGCCCCAGCATTTT. It specifies CASRTGSGNQPQHF. The rearrangement links TRBV6-5 to TRBJ1-5; 7 bases match TRBD1. V was pared by 6 bases and J by 4 bases, with 6 bases of the junction left unmatched. This CDR3 is built from 14 residues. The germline V gene encodes CDR1 MNHEY and CDR2 SVGAGI.

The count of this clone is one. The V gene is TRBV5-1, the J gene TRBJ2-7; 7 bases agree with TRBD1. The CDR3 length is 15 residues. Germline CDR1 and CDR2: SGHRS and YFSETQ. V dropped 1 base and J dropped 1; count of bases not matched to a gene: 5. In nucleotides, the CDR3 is TGCGCCAGCAGCTTGCAGGGACAGAGTTCCTACGAGCAGTACTTC. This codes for CASSLQGQSSYEQYF.

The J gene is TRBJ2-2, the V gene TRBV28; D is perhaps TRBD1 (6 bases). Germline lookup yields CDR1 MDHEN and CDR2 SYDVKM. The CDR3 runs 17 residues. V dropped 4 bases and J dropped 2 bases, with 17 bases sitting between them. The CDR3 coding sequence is TGTGCCAGCAGTTCTCCGCCCGGGACACCCAACACCGGGGAGCTGTTTTTT. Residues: CASSSPPGTPNTGELFF.

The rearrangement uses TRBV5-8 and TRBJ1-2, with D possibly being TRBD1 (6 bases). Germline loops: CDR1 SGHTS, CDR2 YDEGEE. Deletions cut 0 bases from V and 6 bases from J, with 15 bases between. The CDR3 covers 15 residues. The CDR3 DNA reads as TGTGCCAGCAGCTTGGGACCCGGGACACAACATGGCTACACCTTC. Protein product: CASSLGPGTQHGYTF.

CDR3 protein: CASSPQGGFNYGYTF. The CDR3 nucleotides are TGTGCCAGCAGCCCCCAGGGAGGGTTTAACTATGGCTACACCTTC. The gene calls are TRBV9 and TRBJ1-2; possible D gene TRBD1, 5 bases. This CDR3 region has 15 residues. From germline, CDR1 is SGDLS and CDR2 YYNGEE. Deletions cut 4 bases from V and 1 base from J, with 14 bases between. The full variable domain, rest sourced from reference TRBV9 and TRBJ1-2, is DSGVTQTPKHLITATGQRVTLRCSPRSGDLSVYWYQQSLDQGLQFLIQYYNGEERAKGNILERFSAQQFPDLHSELNLSSLELGDSALYFCASSPQGGFNYGYTFGSGTRLTVV.

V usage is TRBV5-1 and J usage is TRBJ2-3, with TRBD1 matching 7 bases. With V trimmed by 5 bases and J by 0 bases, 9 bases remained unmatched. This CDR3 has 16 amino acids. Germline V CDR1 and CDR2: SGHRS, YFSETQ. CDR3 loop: CASSRTGSTSTDTQYF. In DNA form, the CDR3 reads TGCGCCAGCAGTCGGACAGGATCTACTAGCACAGATACGCAGTATTTT.

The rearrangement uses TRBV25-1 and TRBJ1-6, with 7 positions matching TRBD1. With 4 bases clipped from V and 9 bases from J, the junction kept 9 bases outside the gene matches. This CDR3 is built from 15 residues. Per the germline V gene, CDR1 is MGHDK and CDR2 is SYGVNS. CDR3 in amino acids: CASSGEGGEGSPLHF. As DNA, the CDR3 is TGTGCCAGCAGTGGAGAAGGGGGCGAAGGTTCACCCCTCCACTTT.

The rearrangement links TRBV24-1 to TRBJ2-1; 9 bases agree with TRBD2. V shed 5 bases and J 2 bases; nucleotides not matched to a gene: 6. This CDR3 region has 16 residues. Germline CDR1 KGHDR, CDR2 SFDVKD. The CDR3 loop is CATSGIAGDAYNEQFF. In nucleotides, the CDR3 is TGTGCCACCAGTGGTATAGCGGGAGATGCCTACAATGAGCAGTTCTTC.

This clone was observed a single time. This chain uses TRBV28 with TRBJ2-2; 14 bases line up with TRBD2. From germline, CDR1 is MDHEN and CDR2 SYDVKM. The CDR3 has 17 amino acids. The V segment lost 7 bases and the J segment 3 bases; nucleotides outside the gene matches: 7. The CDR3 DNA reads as TGTGCCAGCATTAGGACTAGCGGGAGGACTTACACCGGGGAGCTGTTTTTT. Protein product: CASIRTSGRTYTGELFF.

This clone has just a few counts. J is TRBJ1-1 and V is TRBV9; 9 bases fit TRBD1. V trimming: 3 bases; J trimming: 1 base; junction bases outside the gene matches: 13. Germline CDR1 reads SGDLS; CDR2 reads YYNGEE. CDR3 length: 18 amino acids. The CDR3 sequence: CASSDYLGQGTGNTEAFF. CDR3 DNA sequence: TGTGCCAGCAGCGATTACCTGGGACAGGGTACCGGGAACACTGAAGCTTTCTTT. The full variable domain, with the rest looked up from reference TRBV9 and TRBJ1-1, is DSGVTQTPKHLITATGQRVTLRCSPRSGDLSVYWYQQSLDQGLQFLIQYYNGEERAKGNILERFSAQQFPDLHSELNLSSLELGDSALYFCASSDYLGQGTGNTEAFFGQGTRLTVV.

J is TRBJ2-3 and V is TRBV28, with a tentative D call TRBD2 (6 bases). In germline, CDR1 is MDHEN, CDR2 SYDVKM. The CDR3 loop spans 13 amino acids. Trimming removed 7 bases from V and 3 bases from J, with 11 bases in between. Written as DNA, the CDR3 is TGTGCCAGCAAGGGCGGGACGACAGATACGCAGTATTTT. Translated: CASKGGTTDTQYF.

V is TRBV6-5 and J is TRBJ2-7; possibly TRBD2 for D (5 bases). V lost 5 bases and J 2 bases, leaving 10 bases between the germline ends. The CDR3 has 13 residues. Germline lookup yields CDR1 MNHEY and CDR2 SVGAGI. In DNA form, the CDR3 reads TGTGCCAGCAGTAGCCGGGGTCCCTACGAGCAGTACTTC. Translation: CASSSRGPYEQYF.

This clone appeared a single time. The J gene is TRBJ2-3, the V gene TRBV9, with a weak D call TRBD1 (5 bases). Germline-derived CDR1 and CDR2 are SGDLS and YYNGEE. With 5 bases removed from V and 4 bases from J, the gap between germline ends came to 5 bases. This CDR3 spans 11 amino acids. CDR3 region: CASRGADTQYF. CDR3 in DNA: TGTGCCAGCAGAGGGGCAGATACGCAGTATTTT.

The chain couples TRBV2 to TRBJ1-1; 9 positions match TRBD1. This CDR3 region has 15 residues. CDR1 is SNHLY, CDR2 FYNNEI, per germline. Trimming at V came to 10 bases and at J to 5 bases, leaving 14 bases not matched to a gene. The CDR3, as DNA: TGTGCCACCACCTCCACAGGGGGCGGGTTAACTGAAGCTTTCTTT. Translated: CATTSTGGGLTEAFF. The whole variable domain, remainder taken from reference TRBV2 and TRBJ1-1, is EPEVTQTPSHQVTQMGQEVILRCVPISNHLYFYWYRQILGQKVEFLVSFYNNEISEKSEIFDDQFSVERPDGSNFTLKIRSTKLEDSAMYFCATTSTGGGLTEAFFGQGTRLTVV.

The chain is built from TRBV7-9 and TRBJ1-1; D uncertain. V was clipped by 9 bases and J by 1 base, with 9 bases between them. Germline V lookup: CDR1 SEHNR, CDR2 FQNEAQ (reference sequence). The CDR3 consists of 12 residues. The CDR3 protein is CASILSNTEAFF. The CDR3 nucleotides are TGTGCCAGTATTCTATCGAACACTGAAGCTTTCTTT.